This T cell receptor (beta chain) was captured in a study of response to subunit inactivated influenza vaccine (dated by TCRdb to about 2018). Context from the whole study: Deep quantitative profiling of the T cell receptor repertoire was used in the study to follow responses to a trivalent subunit inactivated influenza vaccine.

The library was made by RT-PCR. Reads for this sample came from an Illumina HiSeq 2500. Using fastp trimming at Q25 and MiXCR clonotype assembly, TCRdb reanalyzed the public sequencing data and kept in-frame beta chains. Each record represents a unique CDR3 protein, reported with the most common genes and DNA among its rows. The sample records around 540,000 distinct CDR3 sequences, approximately 12% of which are singletons. The top ten constitute 10% to 13% of the sample. Including the terminal cysteine and phenylalanine, the CDR3 comprises 15 residues. This entry keeps only the CDR3 DNA: 45 bases, framed from base 1. Deletion took 4 bases off V and 3 bases off J, with a span of 12 bases between the germline ends. The germline V gene specifies MGHRA as CDR1 and YSYEKL as CDR2. In its sample, this clonotype was seen many times. There is no known antigen for this receptor. It has no much larger one-base neighbor in the sample; base qualities were not kept.

Overall study outcomes, separate from this receptor: The authors proposed that each seasonal influenza vaccination may bring in only a limited number of new T cells.

The chain employs TRBV4-1 and TRBJ2-2; TRBD2 is a possible D gene, resting on 5 matching bases. The source of this sequence is a man over 45 who received an inactivated influenza vaccine. Donor details come from another sample of the same person, matched by shared clones. Sample: PBMCs from blood, taken on the day of vaccination. The nucleotide sequence reads as follows: TGCGCCAGCAGCCTGACGGCGGGCTACACCGGGGAGCTGTTTTTT. This yields the protein CASSLTAGYTGELFF.